The 21 T cell receptor beta chains below were found in one sample sequenced in a study of blood T cell repertoires in COVID-19. Measured with immunoSEQ multiplex PCR; TCRdb has only the in-frame clones, and not every one. Of about 87,000 clones in the sample, roughly 80% are singletons; the top ten hold approximately 4.6%. Material for sequencing was peripheral blood. The origin of the receptors is a woman in her fifties or sixties with acute or convalescent COVID-19.

This chain links TRBV3-1 (or the pseudogene TRBV3-2) with TRBJ2-5, with 13 bases fitting TRBD2. Germline V lookup: CDR1 LGHDT, CDR2 YNNKEL (reference sequence). V was clipped by 5 bases and J by 4 bases; unmatched bases: 4. CDR3 length: 15 amino acids. CDR3 bases: TGTGCCAGCAGCGAGGGACTAGCGGGGAGAGAGACCCAGTACTTC. Protein sequence: CASSEGLAGRETQYF.

This chain links TRBV19 with TRBJ1-6, with 11 nucleotides matching TRBD1. CDR1 and CDR2 from the germline V gene are LNHDA and SQIVND (reference sequence). This CDR3 is built from 17 residues. V was pared by 7 bases and J by 14 bases, with 19 bases of the junction left unmatched. This CDR3 reads CASTSMDRGLKSVALHF. The CDR3 coding sequence is TGTGCCAGTACCTCAATGGACAGGGGGCTGAAATCGGTAGCCCTCCACTTT.

This clone was seen repeatedly, ten times or more. The chain has TRBV7-8 and TRBJ2-1; D ambiguous. Trimming took 8 bases from V and 8 from J, leaving 10 bases between them. Germline lookup yields CDR1 SGHVS and CDR2 FQNEAQ. The CDR3 is 11 residues long. The DNA of the CDR3 is TGTGCCAGCTGCCTCCAGGATGAGCAGTTCTTC. Translation gives CASCLQDEQFF.

This clone was seen a few times. In DNA, the CDR3 is TGTGCCAGCAGTTTATACAGGGGACGAATTGATGGCTACACCTTC. It translates to CASSLYRGRIDGYTF. V gene TRBV28 combines with J gene TRBJ1-2; 7 bases line up with TRBD1. The CDR3 runs 15 residues. Germline V gene lookup returns CDR1 MDHEN and CDR2 SYDVKM. V gave up 1 base and J gave up 6 bases; unmatched junction bases: 8.

The V call is TRBV7-8, the J call TRBJ2-1; 14 bases align to TRBD2. J lost 7 bases, V lost 5 bases, and 4 bases had no gene match. CDR3 length equals 15 residues. In germline, CDR1 is SGHVS, CDR2 FQNEAQ. CDR3 bases: TGTGCCAGCAGCATGTGGACTAGCGGGGGGAATGAGCAGTTCTTC. Translating it yields CASSMWTSGGNEQFF. Supplemented by reference TRBV7-8 and TRBJ2-1, the full variable domain reads GAGVSQSPRYKVAKRGQDVALRCDPISGHVSLFWYQQALGQGPEFLTYFQNEAQLDKSGLPSDRFFAERPEGSVSTLKIQRTQQEDSAVYLCASSMWTSGGNEQFFGPGTRLTVL.

The chain joins TRBV2 to TRBJ1-2; 10 nucleotides match TRBD1. The J segment lost 8 bases and the V segment lost 5 bases, leaving 8 bases of the junction unmatched. The CDR3 loop spans 14 amino acids. Germline CDR1 SNHLY, CDR2 FYNNEI. In nucleotides, the CDR3 is TGTGCCAGCAGTCCCTTGGGACAGGGGAACGGCTACACCTTC. The encoded protein is CASSPLGQGNGYTF.

This chain uses TRBV10-2 with TRBJ1-5, with 8 positions matching TRBD1. Trimming took 7 bases from V and 6 from J; bases not matched to a gene: 5. Germline V gives CDR1 WSHSY, CDR2 SAAADI. The CDR3 length is 13 residues. The DNA of the CDR3 is TGCGCCAGCATGACTGGACAGGGTCAGCCCCAGCATTTT. This codes for CASMTGQGQPQHF.

The chain recombines TRBV5-1 with TRBJ1-5, with a tentative D call TRBD1 (5 bases). Germline V gene lookup returns CDR1 SGHRS and CDR2 YFSETQ. The CDR3 has 15 amino acids. Trimming cost V 0 bases and J 4 bases, with 11 bases left between them. The CDR3 DNA reads TGCGCCAGCAGCTTGGCGGGGGAAAGGAATCAGCCCCAGCATTTT. This sequence encodes CASSLAGERNQPQHF.

The rearrangement uses TRBV19 and TRBJ2-5, with TRBD1 matching over 7 bases. Germline assignment: CDR1 LNHDA and CDR2 SQIVND (reference sequence). The CDR3 is 14 residues long. Trimming removed 5 bases from V and 5 bases from J; junction bases left unmatched: 8. DNA for the CDR3: TGTGCCAGTAGTCCCCGACAGGGTAGGGAGACCCAGTACTTC. Translation: CASSPRQGRETQYF. The whole variable domain, filled in from reference TRBV19 and TRBJ2-5, reads DGGITQSPKYLFRKEGQNVTLSCEQNLNHDAMYWYRQDPGQGLRLIYYSQIVNDFQKGDIAEGYSVSREKKESFPLTVTSAQKNPTAFYLCASSPRQGRETQYFGPGTRLLVL.

V is TRBV5-6 and J is TRBJ1-2; weak D call: TRBD1 (6 bases). The V gene's germline CDR1 is SGHDT and CDR2 YYEEEE. This CDR3 contains 17 residues. The V end was cut by 0 bases, the J end by 1 base, with 16 bases between. CDR3 protein: CASSLGRSGEYNYGYTF. In DNA, the CDR3 is TGTGCCAGCAGCTTGGGTCGCTCAGGGGAGTATAACTATGGCTACACCTTC.

This chain uses TRBV7-3 with TRBJ2-3; TRBD2 matches 10 bases. CDR1 and CDR2 from the germline V gene are SGHTA and FQGTGA. This CDR3 has 15 amino acids. The V gene end was trimmed by 4 bases and the J gene end by 0 bases; junction bases not matched to a gene: 1. CDR3 in DNA: TGTGCCAGCAGCTCACTAGCGGGGAGCACAGATACGCAGTATTTT. Residues: CASSSLAGSTDTQYF. Filled out from reference TRBV7-3 and TRBJ2-3, the complete variable domain reads GAGVSQTPSNKVTEKGKYVELRCDPISGHTALYWYRQSLGQGPEFLIYFQGTGAADDSGLPNDRFFAVRPEGSVSTLKIQRTERGDSAVYLCASSSLAGSTDTQYFGPGTRLTVL.

This clone was seen a handful of times. V is TRBV6-6 and J is TRBJ2-7; 7 bases line up with TRBD1. Germline V lookup: CDR1 MNHNY, CDR2 SVGAGI (reference sequence). The CDR3 covers 14 residues. Losses at the gene ends were 5 bases for V and 6 bases for J; bases not matched to a gene: 10. The CDR3 is CASSHLDRLGEQYF. In DNA form, the CDR3 reads TGTGCCAGCAGTCACCTGGACAGGCTAGGCGAGCAGTACTTC.

Relative to its sample, this clone is medium-sized. The chain couples TRBV3-1 (or the pseudogene TRBV3-2) to TRBJ2-2, with D possibly TRBD2 on 5 matching bases. The germline V gene has CDR1 LGHDT and CDR2 YNNKEL (reference sequence). The CDR3 is 15 residues long. Trimming removed 0 bases at V and 4 bases at J, with 9 bases between. Written as DNA, the CDR3 is TGTGCCAGCAGCCAAGAAGAGGGCAGCACCGGGGAGCTGTTTTTT. Amino acid sequence: CASSQEEGSTGELFF.

V and J are TRBV5-4 and TRBJ2-5; 9 bases match TRBD1. CDR3 length: 16 amino acids. V dropped 1 base and J dropped 4; count of bases not matched to a gene: 8. Germline V gives CDR1 SGHNT, CDR2 YYREEE (reference sequence). In DNA, the CDR3 is TGTGCCAGCAGCTTGTACCGGACAGGGGAGAGAGAGACCCAGTACTTC. It encodes CASSLYRTGERETQYF.

The gene calls are TRBV27 and TRBJ1-2; 8 nucleotides agree with TRBD1. Germline CDR1 reads MNHEY; CDR2 reads SMNVEV (reference sequence). This CDR3 comprises 14 residues. With V trimmed by 0 bases and J by 8 bases, 5 bases remained unmatched. In nucleotides, the CDR3 is TGTGCCAGCAGTTTATCGACAGGGGCGAGAGGCTACACCTTC. Protein product: CASSLSTGARGYTF.

This clone was found a few times. The V call is TRBV3-1 (or the pseudogene TRBV3-2), the J call TRBJ1-6, with TRBD1 matching 7 bases. This CDR3 spans 15 amino acids. Trimming removed 4 bases from V and 6 bases from J; junction bases left unmatched: 6. Per germline, CDR1 LGHDT and CDR2 YNNKEL (reference sequence). This CDR3 is CASSPGTATNSPLHF. The CDR3 DNA reads TGTGCCAGCAGCCCCGGGACAGCCACTAATTCACCCCTCCACTTT.

This rearrangement joins TRBV19 to TRBJ1-6; TRBD1 matches at 7 bases. The germline gives CDR1 LNHDA, CDR2 SQIVND (reference sequence). Trimming cost V 5 bases and J 9 bases; bases outside gene matches: 10. The CDR3 contains 15 residues. The DNA of the CDR3 is TGTGCCAGTAGTCCCTCGGGACAGTCCGGTTCACCCCTCCACTTT. Amino acids: CASSPSGQSGSPLHF.

This sequence joins TRBV2 and TRBJ1-2, with 7 bases lining up with TRBD1. The V gene's germline CDR1 is SNHLY and CDR2 FYNNEI. There are 16 residues in the CDR3. V trimming: 7 bases; J trimming: 8 bases; junction bases outside the gene matches: 19. CDR3 loop: CASITPATGRTGGYTF. The CDR3 DNA reads as TGTGCCAGCATAACTCCCGCGACAGGGAGAACAGGCGGCTACACCTTC.

The V gene is TRBV7-2, the J gene TRBJ1-2; the D gene is possibly TRBD1 (5 bases). The CDR3 is 14 amino acids. V lost 1 base and J lost 0, with 6 bases in between. The germline V gene has CDR1 SGHTA and CDR2 FQGNSA. This CDR3 is CASSLEQANYGYTF. The CDR3 DNA follows: TGTGCCAGCAGCTTAGAACAGGCTAACTATGGCTACACCTTC.

V is TRBV6-5 and J is TRBJ2-1; D not certain. Trimming left V 5 bases short and J 6 bases short, with 17 bases between. The germline V gene has CDR1 MNHEY and CDR2 SVGAGI. CDR3 length: 15 residues. The CDR3 spells CASSPAEWAPNEQFF. The CDR3 nucleotides read TGTGCCAGCAGTCCGGCCGAGTGGGCCCCCAATGAGCAGTTCTTC.

This clone has only a few counts. This chain uses TRBV12-2 with TRBJ1-2; whether TRBD1, the table's D call, matches the DNA was not checked. TRBV12-2 is classified as a pseudogene. The CDR3 has 16 amino acids. For the CDR3, the DNA is TGTGCAAGTCGCTTTAGAAGGCTGGACAGTTACTATGGCTACACCTTC. Amino acid sequence: CASRFRRLDSYYGYTF.